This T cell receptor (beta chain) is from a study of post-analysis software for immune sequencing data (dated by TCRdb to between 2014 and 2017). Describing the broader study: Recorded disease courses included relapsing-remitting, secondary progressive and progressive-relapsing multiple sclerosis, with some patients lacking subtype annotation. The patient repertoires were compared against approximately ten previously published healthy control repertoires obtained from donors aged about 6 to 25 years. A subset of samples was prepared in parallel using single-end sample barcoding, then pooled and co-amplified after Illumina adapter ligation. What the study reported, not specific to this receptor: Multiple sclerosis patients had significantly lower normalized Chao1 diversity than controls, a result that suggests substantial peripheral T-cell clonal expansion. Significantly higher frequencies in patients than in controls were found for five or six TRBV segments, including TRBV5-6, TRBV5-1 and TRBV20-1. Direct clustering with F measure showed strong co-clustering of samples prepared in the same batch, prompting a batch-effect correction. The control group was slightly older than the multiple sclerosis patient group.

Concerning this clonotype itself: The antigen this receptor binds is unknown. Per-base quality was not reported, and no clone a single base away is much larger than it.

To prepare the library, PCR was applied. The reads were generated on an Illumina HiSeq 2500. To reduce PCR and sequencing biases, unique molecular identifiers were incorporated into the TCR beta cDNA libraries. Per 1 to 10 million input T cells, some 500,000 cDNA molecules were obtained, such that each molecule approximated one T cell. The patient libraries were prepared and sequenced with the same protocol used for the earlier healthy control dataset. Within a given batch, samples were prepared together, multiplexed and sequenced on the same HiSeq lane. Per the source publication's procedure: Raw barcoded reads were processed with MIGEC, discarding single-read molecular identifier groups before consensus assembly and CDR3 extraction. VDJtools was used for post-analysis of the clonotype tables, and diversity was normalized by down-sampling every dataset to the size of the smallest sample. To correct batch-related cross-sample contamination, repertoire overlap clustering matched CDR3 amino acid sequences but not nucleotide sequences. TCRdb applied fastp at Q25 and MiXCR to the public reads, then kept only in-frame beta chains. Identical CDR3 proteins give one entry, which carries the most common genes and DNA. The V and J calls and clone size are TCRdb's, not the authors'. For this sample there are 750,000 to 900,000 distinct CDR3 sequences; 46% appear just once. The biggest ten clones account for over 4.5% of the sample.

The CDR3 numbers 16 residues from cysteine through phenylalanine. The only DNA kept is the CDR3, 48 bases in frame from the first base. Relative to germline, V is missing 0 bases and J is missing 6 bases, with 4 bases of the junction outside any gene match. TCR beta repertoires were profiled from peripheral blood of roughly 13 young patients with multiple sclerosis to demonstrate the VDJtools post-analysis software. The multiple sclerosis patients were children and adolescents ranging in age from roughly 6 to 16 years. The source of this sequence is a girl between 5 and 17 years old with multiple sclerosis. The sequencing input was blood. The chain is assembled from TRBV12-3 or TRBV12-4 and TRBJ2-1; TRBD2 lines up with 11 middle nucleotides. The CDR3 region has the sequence CASSLASGRGANEQFF. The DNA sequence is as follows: TGTGCCAGCAGTTTAGCTAGCGGGAGGGGCGCCAATGAGCAGTTCTTC.